This entry lists 18 T cell receptor beta chains sequenced from one sample in a study of blood T cell repertoires in COVID-19. The repertoire was sequenced with immunoSEQ multiplex PCR; TCRdb's copy has only in-frame clones and lacks some. The sample records about 210,000 clones, roughly 86% being singletons. Sequenced input: peripheral blood. The source of these receptors is a woman between 35 and 50 years old with acute or convalescent COVID-19.

This clone was seen only once. The chain joins TRBV21-1 to TRBJ2-7; the DNA was not compared with TRBD1, the D call given in the table. TRBV21-1 is a pseudogene locus. The CDR3 length is 13 residues. The CDR3 here is CASILRGPYEQYF. The CDR3 DNA reads as TGTGCCAGCATCCTCAGGGGCCCCTACGAGCAGTACTTC.

This chain uses TRBV4-1 with TRBJ2-7, with 10 bases identical to TRBD1. Germline V gene data show CDR1 as MGHRA and CDR2 as YSYEKL. V lost 4 bases, J lost 4 bases, and 7 bases stayed unmatched. The length of the CDR3 is 15 residues. The CDR3 loop is CASSPLGTGAYEQYF. Here the CDR3 DNA reads TGCGCCAGCAGCCCTCTTGGGACAGGGGCGTACGAGCAGTACTTC.

The gene calls are TRBV10-3 and TRBJ2-7; TRBD2 agrees at 7 bases. Germline-derived CDR1 and CDR2 are ENHRY and SYGVKD. The CDR3 spans 14 residues. The V segment lost 2 bases and the J segment 7 bases; nucleotides outside the gene matches: 8. The CDR3 loop is CAISEGTGGKEQYF. CDR3 bases: TGTGCCATCAGTGAGGGCACGGGGGGAAAAGAGCAGTACTTC.

This sequence joins TRBV6-9 and TRBJ2-4; D is unclear. From germline, CDR1 is MNHGY and CDR2 SVAAGI. The CDR3 extends over 8 amino acids. Trimming took off 3 bases at V and 14 bases at J, with 2 bases between the two ends. The CDR3 region is CASSYEYF. CDR3 DNA: TGTGCCAGCAGTTACGAGTACTTC.

In its sample, this clone was seen once. The CDR3 spells CASSFTKRFDTEAFF. CDR3 in DNA: TGTGCCAGCAGCTTTACTAAACGGTTTGACACTGAAGCTTTCTTT. The rearrangement uses TRBV14 and TRBJ1-1; the D is unclear. Germline CDR1 reads SGHDN; CDR2 reads FVKESK. This CDR3 contains 15 residues. Trimming shortened V by 5 bases and J by 3 bases, and 16 bases separated the two germline ends.

Ten or more counts support this clone. This rearrangement joins TRBV6-6 to TRBJ2-7; maybe TRBD2 (5 bases). With 4 bases removed from V and 1 base from J, the gap between germline ends came to 8 bases. The CDR3 is made up of 13 amino acids. Germline-derived CDR1 and CDR2 are MNHNY and SVGAGI (reference sequence). The CDR3 sequence: CASSLGLSYEQYF. Here the CDR3 DNA reads TGTGCCAGCAGTTTAGGACTTTCCTACGAGCAGTACTTC.

V and J are TRBV7-3 and TRBJ1-1; TRBD1 matches at 7 bases. Losses at the gene ends were 1 base for V and 0 bases for J; bases not matched to a gene: 14. CDR3 length equals 19 residues. Germline values: CDR1 SGHTA, CDR2 FQGTGA. The CDR3: CASSLIGPGQTFMNTEAFF. The CDR3 coding sequence is TGTGCCAGCAGCTTAATAGGCCCGGGACAGACGTTCATGAACACTGAAGCTTTCTTT.

By sample fraction, this clone is medium-sized. The chain employs TRBV6-5 and TRBJ2-3, with D uncertain. The CDR3 is 12 residues long. Germline CDR1 MNHEY, CDR2 SVGAGI. The V end lost 8 bases, the J end lost 2 bases, and 8 bases lay between the germline ends. The CDR3 is CASGINTDTQYF. The CDR3 DNA is TGTGCCAGCGGCATTAACACAGATACGCAGTATTTT.

This clone has more than one count but fewer than ten. This chain links TRBV10-2 with TRBJ1-2, with TRBD1 as a possible D gene (5 bases). Germline CDR1 WSHSY, CDR2 SAAADI. The CDR3 consists of 12 residues. The ends were cut back, 8 bases at V and 1 base at J, with 8 bases in the middle. CDR3 bases: TGCGCCAGCGGGGGGGATAACTATGGCTACACCTTC. Encoded protein: CASGGDNYGYTF.

The V call is TRBV27, the J call TRBJ2-7, with 10 bases identical to TRBD1. Trimming took 5 bases from V and 6 from J; bases not matched to a gene: 7. This CDR3 is built from 14 residues. The germline V gene has CDR1 MNHEY and CDR2 SMNVEV (reference sequence). CDR3 region: CASSRRTGGFEQYF. The DNA for the CDR3 is TGTGCCAGCAGTCGCCGGACAGGGGGTTTCGAGCAGTACTTC.

This chain uses TRBV28 with TRBJ1-4, with D maybe TRBD1 (6 bases). The CDR3 runs 14 residues. CDR1 is MDHEN, CDR2 SYDVKM, per germline. Trimming took 6 bases from V and 4 from J, leaving 12 bases between them. In DNA, the CDR3 is TGTGCCAGCAGGTCCCCACAGGGTAATGAAAAACTGTTTTTT. As protein: CASRSPQGNEKLFF.

This clone was detected only a few times. J is TRBJ1-1 and V is TRBV10-2; 7 nucleotides line up with TRBD1. CDR1 and CDR2 (germline): WSHSY, SAAADI. V was clipped by 9 bases and J by 4 bases; unmatched bases: 8. The CDR3 spans 13 residues. CDR3 in amino acids: CASRQGLGTEAFF. The CDR3 nucleotides are TGCGCCAGTAGACAGGGCCTGGGCACTGAAGCTTTCTTT.

CDR3 residues: CASSLAVGAGQPQHF. In nucleotides, the CDR3 is TGTGCCAGCAGCTTAGCGGTGGGGGCTGGGCAGCCCCAGCATTTT. V gene TRBV7-8 combines with J gene TRBJ1-5; perhaps TRBD1 as D (6 bases). V was clipped by 0 bases and J by 7 bases, with 13 bases between them. Germline V lookup: CDR1 SGHVS, CDR2 FQNEAQ. This CDR3 has 15 residues.

The V and J genes are TRBV3-1 (or the pseudogene TRBV3-2) and TRBJ2-1, with 7 positions matching TRBD2. Germline-derived CDR1 and CDR2 are LGHDT and YNNKEL (reference sequence). The CDR3 has 14 amino acids. Trimming cost V 6 bases and J 4 bases; bases outside gene matches: 6. CDR3 loop: CASRKRDAYNEQFF. The CDR3 DNA sequence: TGTGCCAGCAGGAAGCGGGATGCTTACAATGAGCAGTTCTTC.

This chain joins TRBV27 and TRBJ2-7, with D possibly matching TRBD2 (5 bases). The CDR3 extends over 11 amino acids. Germline V CDR1 and CDR2: MNHEY, SMNVEV (reference sequence). V was trimmed by 2 bases and J by 6 bases, leaving 5 bases between them. DNA of the CDR3: TGTGCCAGCAGTTTAGGGAGCGAGCAGTACTTC. It translates to CASSLGSEQYF.

The count of this clone is one. The genes are TRBV4-1 and TRBJ1-2; D not certain. V dropped 1 base and J dropped 1 base, with 16 bases sitting between them. CDR3 length equals 17 residues. Germline CDR1 MGHRA, CDR2 YSYEKL. The CDR3 nucleotides read TGCGCCAGCAGCCAAGGAGAGGAAAGGTGGATTAACTATGGCTACACCTTC. The encoded protein is CASSQGEERWINYGYTF.

There are a few counts of this clone. The J gene is TRBJ2-5, the V gene TRBV12-5; 7 nucleotides align to TRBD1. This CDR3 is built from 16 residues. Trimming took 6 bases from V and 2 from J; bases not matched to a gene: 12. Per germline, CDR1 LGHNT and CDR2 FRNRAP. CDR3 sequence: CASGFGGRGRQETQYF. CDR3 coding DNA: TGTGCTAGTGGCTTTGGGGGCAGGGGGAGACAAGAGACCCAGTACTTC.

This chain uses TRBV2 with TRBJ2-7, with 8 nucleotides matching TRBD1. V trimming: 5 bases; J trimming: 7 bases; junction bases outside the gene matches: 13. CDR3 length: 15 residues. Germline values: CDR1 SNHLY, CDR2 FYNNEI. DNA of the CDR3: TGTGCCAGCAGTTTTAGTTCCGGGACAGGAGTAGAGCAGTACTTC. Translation: CASSFSSGTGVEQYF.